This is a list of T cell receptor beta chains from one sample in a study of T cell repertoires in cytomegalovirus infection. TCRdb called the reads again in MiXCR, with one record for every CDR3 protein. The sample lists fewer than 300,000 distinct CDR3 sequences, about a quarter occurring once. Sequenced material: PBMCs. These receptors were taken from a human donor in good health (CMV status not recorded). Some clones in this sample may be carry-over from other donors' samples. Each CDR3 is given with its conserved first and last residue. D genes are given only for firm matches. A clone size is listed for some rows: how often the clone was seen (once, few, many), or a class if it is expanded.

j_call v_call clone_size d_call cdr3_aa cdr3_nt
TRBJ2-1 TRBV7-2 many TRBD1 CASSLAGTGGYNEQFF TGTGCCAGCAGCTTAGCCGGGACAGGGGGTTACAATGAGCAGTTCTTC
TRBJ1-1 TRBV7-9 few . CASSFDANTEAFF TGTGCCAGCAGCTTTGACGCGAACACTGAAGCTTTCTTT
TRBJ2-2 TRBV7-2 many TRBD2 CASSLPGLAVNTGELFF TGTGCCAGCAGCTTGCCGGGACTAGCGGTGAACACCGGGGAGCTGTTTTTT
TRBJ1-2 TRBV28 . . CASSRPYGYTF TGTGCCAGCAGCCGGCCCTATGGCTACACCTTC
TRBJ1-5 TRBV7-2 many . CASSNVDQPQHF TGTGCCAGCAGCAACGTCGATCAGCCCCAGCATTTT
TRBJ2-1 TRBV11-2 few . CASSLEYSSYNEQFF TGTGCCAGCAGCTTAGAATACAGCTCCTACAATGAGCAGTTCTTC
TRBJ2-3 TRBV11-2 few . CASSSRDITDTQYF TGTGCCAGCAGCTCCAGGGACATCACAGATACGCAGTATTTT
TRBJ1-1 TRBV7-2 many . CASSSMGYTEAFF TGTGCCAGCAGCAGTATGGGTTACACTGAAGCTTTCTTT
TRBJ2-1 TRBV19 . . CAIAKGPYNEQFF TGTGCCATTGCGAAAGGGCCATACAATGAGCAGTTCTTC
TRBJ2-3 TRBV28 few TRBD1 CASNVGTGYTDTQYF TGTGCCAGCAATGTGGGGACAGGTTACACAGATACGCAGTATTTT
TRBJ1-5 TRBV6-6 . . CASSPRGGSQPQHF TGTGCCAGCAGTCCCCGTGGGGGGTCCCAGCCCCAGCATTTT
TRBJ1-1 TRBV12-3/TRBV12-4 . TRBD1 CASSGQGARLSEAFF TGTGCCAGCAGTGGACAGGGGGCGCGTTTATCTGAAGCTTTCTTT
TRBJ2-7 TRBV2 few TRBD1 CASSRDRAGEQYF TGTGCCAGCAGTCGGGACAGGGCCGGCGAGCAGTACTTC
TRBJ1-1 TRBV5-1 few . CASSWLSGGFTEAFF TGCGCCAGCAGCTGGCTAAGCGGGGGATTCACTGAAGCTTTCTTT
TRBJ2-5 TRBV7-6 . TRBD2 CASSSSSGRQETQYF TGTGCCAGCAGCTCCTCGAGCGGGAGGCAAGAGACCCAGTACTTC
TRBJ2-1 TRBV28 few TRBD2 CASNMGGANNEQFF TGTGCCAGTAACATGGGAGGGGCAAACAATGAGCAGTTCTTC
TRBJ2-7 TRBV7-2 many . CASSLAGDASYEQYF TGTGCCAGCAGCTTAGCAGGGGACGCATCCTACGAGCAGTACTTC
TRBJ2-3 TRBV5-1 . . CASRSGVPADTQYF TGCGCCAGCAGGTCGGGGGTCCCCGCGGATACGCAGTATTTT
TRBJ1-5 TRBV20-1 . . CSAQKRGDLGNQPQHF TGCAGTGCTCAGAAAAGAGGGGATCTTGGCAATCAGCCCCAGCATTTT
TRBJ1-2 TRBV27 . . CASSLYEGVTYYGYTF TGTGCCAGCAGTTTATATGAGGGGGTAACCTACTATGGCTACACCTTC
TRBJ2-1 TRBV7-2 many TRBD2 CASSLARTSTEQFF TGTGCCAGCAGCTTAGCTCGGACTAGCACTGAGCAGTTCTTC
TRBJ2-2 TRBV29-1 few TRBD2 CSVRVVWTSGGIGELFF TGCAGCGTGCGAGTGGTATGGACTAGCGGGGGGATCGGGGAGCTGTTTTTT
TRBJ1-1 TRBV7-2 few TRBD1 CASITTGGYTEAFF TGTGCCAGCATCACGACAGGGGGTTACACTGAAGCTTTCTTT
TRBJ2-7 TRBV7-2 many . CANSSTTSGYEQYF TGTGCCAACAGCTCAACTACTAGTGGCTACGAGCAGTACTTC
TRBJ1-1 TRBV28 few . CASSSGGVLEAFF TGTGCCAGCAGTTCTGGAGGGGTCCTTGAAGCTTTCTTT
TRBJ2-2 TRBV11-2 few . CASSFTLTGELFF TGTGCCAGCAGCTTCACCCTCACCGGGGAGCTGTTTTTT
TRBJ2-2 TRBV4-1 few . CASSQDLDSSNTGELFF TGCGCCAGCAGCCAAGATCTGGACAGCTCGAACACCGGGGAGCTGTTTTTT
TRBJ2-7 TRBV7-2 . . CASGRGIGETYEQYF TGTGCCAGCGGTAGGGGTATCGGTGAAACCTACGAGCAGTACTTC
TRBJ2-3 TRBV7-2 many TRBD2 CASSPSRGEGTQYF TGTGCCAGCAGCCCCAGTCGAGGGGAGGGAACGCAGTATTTT
TRBJ2-2 TRBV7-3 . TRBD2 CASRAGGFTGELFF TGTGCCAGTCGAGCGGGGGGATTTACCGGGGAGCTGTTTTTT
TRBJ2-1 TRBV11-2 . TRBD2 CASTAGGFYEQFF TGTGCCAGCACCGCGGGGGGGTTCTATGAGCAGTTCTTC
TRBJ2-1 TRBV20-1 . . CSASSRVGRQFF TGCAGTGCTAGTAGTCGAGTCGGCCGGCAGTTCTTC
TRBJ2-7 TRBV30 . . CAWSLAQSSYEQYF TGTGCCTGGAGCCTAGCGCAGAGCTCCTACGAGCAGTACTTC
TRBJ2-7 TRBV6-8 . TRBD2 CASSYYSGRGYEQYF TGTGCCAGCAGTTACTATAGCGGGAGAGGCTACGAGCAGTACTTC
TRBJ2-7 TRBV23-1 . . CASSQSCHRANYYEQYF TGCGCCAGCAGTCAATCATGTCACAGGGCAAATTACTACGAGCAGTACTTC
TRBJ2-1 TRBV6-1 few TRBD2 CASSSRPGLAGHNEQFF TGTGCCAGCAGTTCGCGCCCGGGACTAGCGGGCCACAATGAGCAGTTCTTC
TRBJ2-3 TRBV6-5 . . CASGLPPTDTQYF TGTGCCAGCGGCCTTCCCCCTACAGATACGCAGTATTTT
TRBJ2-3 TRBV7-2 many . CASRRTSTDTQYF TGTGCCAGCAGACGAACTAGCACAGATACGCAGTATTTT
TRBJ2-2 TRBV6-2/TRBV6-3 . . CASSYYQGLPNTGELFF TGTGCCAGCAGTTACTATCAGGGGTTGCCGAACACCGGGGAGCTGTTTTTT
TRBJ2-1 TRBV28 few TRBD2 CASSLGRGGSYNEQFF TGTGCCAGCAGTTTAGGGCGGGGGGGGTCCTACAATGAGCAGTTCTTC
TRBJ1-1 TRBV19 . TRBD1 CASSIQGGFGTEAFF TGTGCCAGTAGTATACAGGGGGGGTTTGGCACTGAAGCTTTCTTT
TRBJ1-1 TRBV10-3 . . CAIRDTAEAFF TGTGCCATCAGGGACACGGCTGAAGCTTTCTTT
TRBJ2-1 TRBV7-2 many . CASSLDRNPFNEQFF TGTGCCAGCAGCTTAGACAGGAATCCCTTCAATGAGCAGTTCTTC
TRBJ1-1 TRBV28 few . CASTARGVWENTEAFF TGTGCCAGCACCGCCAGGGGCGTTTGGGAGAACACTGAAGCTTTCTTT
TRBJ2-2 TRBV7-9 few . CASSLQGTSNTGELFF TGTGCCAGCAGCTTACAGGGAACCTCGAACACCGGGGAGCTGTTTTTT
TRBJ2-5 TRBV10-3 . TRBD1 CASQPGTEETQYF TGTGCCTCGCAACCCGGGACAGAAGAGACCCAGTACTTC
TRBJ2-2 TRBV27 many . CASSRTVNTGELFF TGTGCCAGCAGTAGGACAGTTAACACCGGGGAGCTGTTTTTT
TRBJ1-2 TRBV12-3/TRBV12-4 . . CASSLRTDGYTF TGTGCCAGCAGTCTCCGGACTGATGGCTACACCTTC
TRBJ1-6 TRBV20-1 . . CSASSGVSPLHF TGCAGTGCTAGCTCGGGGGTCTCTCCCCTCCACTTT
TRBJ1-1 TRBV20-1 few . CSARYWGNTEAFF TGCAGTGCTAGATATTGGGGAAACACTGAAGCTTTCTTT